This T cell receptor (beta chain) emerged from a study of T cell changes during pregnancy in multiple sclerosis. Generated by immunoSEQ multiplex PCR, the TCRdb table keeps only in-frame clones and is missing some. The table includes 99,000 or so clones, 80% to 95% detected once. This clone has only one observation. The J segment lost 8 bases and the V segment lost 6 bases, leaving 8 bases of the junction unmatched. In germline, CDR1 is MDHEN, CDR2 SYDVKM. The CDR3 sequence is 13 residues long. The starting material was peripheral blood, obtained after pregnancy. The chain uses TRBV28 and TRBJ2-7; 9 bases are a match to TRBD2. This receptor was identified in a female donor with multiple sclerosis, enrolled in a pregnancy study. This CDR3 reads CASSSGTSKKQYF. CDR3 nucleotide sequence: TGTGCCAGCAGCTCGGGGACTAGCAAAAAGCAGTACTTC.